The 19 T cell receptor beta chains reported below all come from one sample, sequenced in a study of tumor-infiltrating lymphocytes in primary liver carcinoma. Bulk tissue was left unsorted, and RNA and DNA were co-extracted from about 20-30 mg of it. Synthesis of TCR beta cDNA was carried out from 500 ng total RNA with a constant-region primer. Libraries covering TCR beta were generated through three nested multiplex PCR rounds (using a slightly modified ARM-PCR). Amplification in the first two PCR rounds was performed using TRBV1-TRBV30 forward primers and a C-beta reverse primer for approximately 10 cycles each. TCRdb itself ran the multiplex PCR reads through MiXCR, one entry per CDR3 protein. Counted here are approximately 110,000 distinct CDR3 sequences, around 62% occurring once; the ten biggest clones make up about a tenth. Sequencing was performed on liver tumor tissue from sampling region 1. Indicated subset: tumor region T1, superior pole. These receptors were collected from a woman aged 60-75 years with primary liver carcinoma and hepatitis B virus infection.

This chain joins TRBV14 and TRBJ2-4, with D possibly TRBD2 on 5 matching bases. Trimming shortened V by 3 bases and J by 1 base, and 10 bases separated the two germline ends. CDR1 and CDR2 from the germline V gene are SGHDN and FVKESK. The CDR3 consists of 15 residues. The CDR3 sequence is CASSQRGLAKNIQYF. CDR3 DNA sequence: TGTGCCAGCAGCCAGCGAGGGTTGGCCAAAAACATTCAGTACTTC.

The chain couples TRBV5-6 to TRBJ1-4, with D uncertain. Germline loops: CDR1 SGHDT, CDR2 YYEEEE. The CDR3 totals 15 residues. Between the trimmed V and J ends, which lost 4 bases and 7 bases, there was a span of 17 bases. The CDR3 sequence is CASSPLHQRAEKLFF. In DNA form, the CDR3 reads TGTGCCAGCAGCCCCCTACACCAGAGGGCTGAAAAACTGTTTTTT. Based on the CDR3 plus reference TRBV5-6 and TRBJ1-4, the full variable domain is DAGVTQSPTHLIKTRGQQVTLRCSPKSGHDTVSWYQQALGQGPQFIFQYYEEEERQRGNFPDRFSGHQFPNYSSELNVNALLLGDSALYLCASSPLHQRAEKLFFGSGTQLSVL.

Concerning this clonotype: A much larger clonotype is one base distant, so this may be a read error. J is TRBJ2-1 and V is TRBV4-1; 7 bases line up with TRBD2. Germline lookup yields CDR1 MGHRA and CDR2 YSYEKL. The CDR3 spans 18 residues. After removal of 5 bases from V and 8 bases from J, the junction contained 21 bases not matched to a gene. In DNA form, the CDR3 reads TGCGCCAGCAGCGAAGGGGACGGAGCGGGAATTGTCTTAGATGAGCAGTTCTTC. Protein sequence: CASSEGDGAGIVLDEQFF.

The rearrangement uses TRBV7-8 and TRBJ2-7; D call uncertain. V was cut by 11 bases and J by 4 bases, with 21 bases left in between. Germline assignment: CDR1 SGHVS and CDR2 FQNEAQ. This CDR3 has 14 residues. The CDR3 coding sequence is TGTGCCGTCAGCTTAACTCGCCGTAGGTACGAGCAGTACTTC. It is translated as CAVSLTRRRYEQYF.

This clonotype appeared a single time. A read error may produce the germline difference seen at one junction end. The chain combines TRBV29-1 with TRBJ2-4; tentatively, D is TRBD1 or TRBD2 (5 bases each). Germline V CDR1 and CDR2: SQVTM, ANQGSEA. This CDR3 has 13 residues. The CDR3 is CSVEDGARNVQCF. CDR3 in DNA: TGCAGCGTTGAAGACGGGGCCCGAAACGTTCAGTGCTTC.

Notes on this clonotype: Since a much larger clone is just one base distant, this may be a read error. The V call is TRBV12-3 or TRBV12-4, the J call TRBJ1-1; no firm D call. The CDR3 totals 14 residues. Trimming stripped 3 bases from V and 1 base from J, with 9 bases between. The CDR3 DNA follows: TGTGCCAGCAGTTTTATTCGGCGGAACACTGAAGCTTTCTTT. This codes for CASSFIRRNTEAFF.

This chain uses TRBV12-3 or TRBV12-4 with TRBJ2-6, with 7 bases identical to TRBD1. The CDR3 consists of 17 residues. V was pared by 6 bases and J by 0 bases, with 8 bases of the junction left unmatched. The CDR3 spells CASSPEQGISGANVLTF. CDR3 DNA: TGTGCCAGCAGCCCGGAACAGGGGATCTCTGGGGCCAACGTCCTGACTTTC.

The chain links TRBV29-1 to TRBJ1-5; D not certain. CDR1 and CDR2 (germline): SQVTM, ANQGSEA. The CDR3 runs to 13 residues. Deletions cut 6 bases from V and 3 bases from J, with 12 bases between. The CDR3 bases are TGCAGCGTCGCCGGAGGGCCCAATCAGCCCCAGCATTTT. This codes for CSVAGGPNQPQHF.

The table lists this clonotype with a count of one. Its ends do not fully match the called genes, so a read error is possible. The chain joins TRBV10-3 to TRBJ2-7, with D perhaps TRBD2 (5 bases). CDR3 length: 14 residues. Germline CDR1 reads ENHRY; CDR2 reads SYGVKD. The CDR3 spells CVISESLDSYEQYF. The CDR3 nucleotides are TGTGTCATCAGTGAGTCCCTGGACTCCTACGAGCAGTATTTC.

This clonotype was observed many times. V and J are TRBV29-1 and TRBJ2-7; 11 bases map to TRBD1. This CDR3 comprises 14 residues. Germline values: CDR1 SQVTM, CDR2 ANQGSEA. V lost 6 bases, J lost 1 base, and 5 bases stayed unmatched. The CDR3 region has the DNA TGCAGCGTGCCCGGGACAGGGGGTTCCTACGAGCAGTACTTC. This encodes CSVPGTGGSYEQYF.

In the case of this clonotype: A read error may be the cause here, since a much bigger clone is one base away. The chain is built from TRBV12-3 or TRBV12-4 and TRBJ2-1; 11 nucleotides agree with TRBD2. V lost 7 bases to trimming and J lost 6 bases; unmatched junction nucleotides: 11. CDR3 size: 16 residues. CDR3 sequence: CASTKSGTSGCNEQFF. For the CDR3, the DNA is TGTGCCAGCACGAAGTCTGGGACTAGCGGATGCAATGAGCAGTTCTTC.

Points on this clonotype: A clone one base away is much larger, so this may be a read error. CDR3 amino acids: CASSRDNRGFDTQYF. The CDR3 region has the DNA TGTGCCAGCAGCCGGGACAATCGGGGCTTTGACACTCAGTACTTC. V gene TRBV6-5 combines with J gene TRBJ2-4, with D perhaps TRBD1 (6 bases). Between the trimmed V and J ends, which lost 6 bases and 12 bases, there was a span of 24 bases. This CDR3 contains 15 residues. Germline CDR1 MNHEY, CDR2 SVGAGI.

Regarding this clonotype: A junction end diverges from the germline sequence, so it may reflect a read error. This chain connects TRBV29-1 to TRBJ2-4, with D unclear. The V gene's germline CDR1 is SQVTM and CDR2 ANQGSEA. The CDR3 spans 12 residues. This CDR3 is CSVFGQNNIQYF. In DNA, the CDR3 is TGCAGCGTCTTCGGCCAAAATAACATCCAGTACTTC.

This clonotype came up many times. The chain has TRBV6-2 or TRBV6-3 and TRBJ2-5, with a possible D match to TRBD2 (5 bases). Germline V lookup: CDR1 MNHEY, CDR2 SVGEGT. CDR3 size: 19 residues. Trimming cost V 3 bases and J 5 bases, with 28 bases left between them. The chain's CDR3 is CASSYRTYSSAFKEETQYF. The CDR3, as DNA: TGTGCCAGCAGTTATAGGACTTACTCGTCGGCCTTCAAAGAGGAGACCCAGTACTTC.

A remark on this clonotype: One end of the junction is discordant with germline, which a read error may explain. The rearrangement links TRBV6-5 to TRBJ2-1; tentatively, D is TRBD2 (6 bases). The CDR3 totals 15 residues. The germline CDR1 and CDR2 sequences are MNHEY and SVGAGI. DNA of the CDR3: TGTGCCAGCAGTCAAACTAGCAATCTATACAATGGGCAGTTCTTC. Translated: CASSQTSNLYNGQFF.

Comment on this clonotype: The junction does not match germline at one end; this may be a read error. In DNA, the CDR3 is TGTGCCAGCAGCTCACTCTCCGGGGCGAGATACGAGCAGTGCTTC. Translated: CASSSLSGARYEQCF. This rearrangement joins TRBV7-2 to TRBJ2-7, with D perhaps assigned TRBD1 or TRBD2 (5 bases each). There are 15 residues in the CDR3. The germline V gene encodes CDR1 SGHTA and CDR2 FQGNSA.

Comment on this clonotype: This could be a read error, since a much larger clone is one nucleotide away. The V and J genes are TRBV29-1 and TRBJ2-5; TRBD1 matches at 10 bases. Germline CDR1 is SQVTM and CDR2 is ANQGSEA. CDR3 length equals 15 residues. This CDR3 reads CTVESTGQGQETQYF. The DNA of the CDR3 is TGCACCGTTGAAAGTACGGGACAGGGGCAAGAGACCCAGTACTTC.

This clonotype was found many times. V gene TRBV28 combines with J gene TRBJ2-7, with 7 positions matching TRBD1. Germline lookup yields CDR1 MDHEN and CDR2 SYDVKM. The ends lost 5 bases at V and 3 bases at J; junction bases unmatched: 4. The length of the CDR3 is 13 residues. As DNA, the CDR3 is TGTGCCAGCAGTCTTACAGGGGTCTACGAGCAGTACTTC. The encoded protein is CASSLTGVYEQYF.

The V and J genes are TRBV7-9 and TRBJ1-2; 7 bases agree with TRBD1. Germline values: CDR1 SEHNR, CDR2 FQNEAQ (reference sequence). The CDR3 is 16 residues long. Trimming at V came to 5 bases and at J to 6 bases, leaving 15 bases not matched to a gene. As DNA, the CDR3 is TGTGCCAGCAGCCCCCCCCAGGGCAGGGGGAGTCATGGCTACACCTTC. It encodes CASSPPQGRGSHGYTF.